This T cell receptor beta chain was obtained from a study of T cell repertoires in cytomegalovirus infection. Study overall: Both CMV infection and a matching HLA type were indicated by public TCR beta signatures. Findings of the study overall: The ex vivo response showed dominance by HLA-C-restricted CMV-specific TCR beta clonotypes. Cumulative frequency of public TCR beta families picked out carriers of CMV plus the relevant HLA.

A single record per CDR3 protein comes from TCRdb applying MiXCR to the reads. The sample contains 150,000 to 200,000 distinct CDR3 sequences, about 28% of which appear only once. J gave up 3 bases and V 6 bases, and 14 bases lay outside the gene matches. CDR3 size: 17 residues. Germline CDR1 and CDR2: MDHEN and SYDVKM. The sample holds a few counts of this clonotype. Antigen unknown. Sample: PBMCs. The clonotype was recovered from a human donor in good health (CMV status not recorded). Some clones in this sample may be carry-over from other donors' samples. J is TRBJ1-5 and V is TRBV28; 7 nucleotides line up with TRBD1. The CDR3 region is CASSPQLRQGFNQPQHF. The CDR3 DNA follows: TGTGCCAGCAGCCCTCAATTAAGACAGGGTTTCAATCAGCCCCAGCATTTT.